This T cell receptor beta chain stems from a study of T cell repertoires in cytomegalovirus infection. The overall study: An indication of both CMV infection and matching HLA type came from public TCR beta signatures.

TCRdb re-analysed the reads in MiXCR, keeping a single row per CDR3 protein. This sample has 150,000 to 200,000 distinct CDR3 sequences, with approximately 30% found just once. This clonotype has ten or more counts. The sample was PBMCs. This receptor was identified in a human donor in good health (CMV status not recorded). Some clones in this sample may be carry-over from other donors' samples.

DNA of the CDR3: TGTGCCAGCAGTTTAGGAGCGGGGGGGCCGGGCAATGAGCAGTTCTTC. It yields the protein CASSLGAGGPGNEQFF. The rearrangement links TRBV12-3 or TRBV12-4 to TRBJ2-1; 10 nucleotides line up with TRBD2. V lost 1 base, J lost 6 bases, and 6 bases stayed unmatched. The CDR3 runs 16 residues.